The 8 T cell receptor beta chains below all came from one sample that was sequenced in a study of cytomegalovirus exposure and HLA in healthy donors. A multiplex PCR was run with 60 Vbeta primers and 13 Jbeta primers. Data came from immunoSEQ multiplex PCR; TCRdb stores just in-frame clones and leaves some out. The repertoire consists of some 160,000 clones, with around 80% occurring once and the leading ten covering about 6.3%. Specimen: PBMCs. All receptors come from a male donor in good health and CMV-seropositive.

This chain connects TRBV5-1 to TRBJ2-5, with a tentative D call TRBD1 (6 bases). The J call may be in error: the DNA end matches TRBJ2-7 better. CDR1 SGHRS and CDR2 YFSETQ come from the germline V gene. CDR3 length equals 15 residues. The CDR3 region has the DNA TGCGCCAGCAGCTTGGAGGGGGTCAGGGGCTACGAGCAGTACTTC. Its translation is CASSLEGVRGYEQYF.

The chain couples TRBV2 to TRBJ2-7; a weak D match, TRBD2 (6 bases). The CDR3 length is 13 residues. V dropped 7 bases and J dropped 3 bases, with 13 bases sitting between them. The germline V gene encodes CDR1 SNHLY and CDR2 FYNNEI. CDR3: CASTDRRDYEQYF. The DNA of the CDR3 is TGTGCCAGCACTGACCGGCGGGACTACGAGCAGTACTTC.

V gene TRBV29-1 combines with J gene TRBJ2-1; the match to TRBD2 covers 8 bases. Looked up from germline, CDR1 is SQVTM and CDR2 is ANQGSEA. Trimming at V came to 2 bases and at J to 12 bases, leaving 9 bases not matched to a gene. This CDR3 contains 13 residues. The CDR3 DNA follows: TGCAGCGTTGAACTAGCGGGTCCAGCGGGGCAGTTCTTC. As protein: CSVELAGPAGQFF.

This clone turned up a few times. The J gene is TRBJ1-4, the V gene TRBV5-5, with a possible D match to TRBD1 (5 bases). Deletions cut 5 bases from V and 7 bases from J, with 18 bases between. Germline CDR1 reads SGHKS; CDR2 reads YYEKEE (reference sequence). CDR3 length: 15 amino acids. CDR3 region: CASSSRTPLGEKLFF. In DNA, the CDR3 is TGTGCCAGCAGTTCCAGGACACCGCTGGGTGAAAAACTGTTTTTT.

The genes are TRBV15 and TRBJ2-6; D unclear. There are 15 residues in the CDR3. Germline V gives CDR1 LNHNV, CDR2 YYDKDF (reference sequence). The ends were cut back, 1 base at V and 4 bases at J, with 8 bases in the middle. CDR3 bases: TGTGCCACCAGCAGAGGGGCCGCGGGGGCCAACGTCCTGACTTTC. As protein: CATSRGAAGANVLTF.

This chain connects TRBV27 to TRBJ2-7; 7 bases are shared with TRBD1. The CDR3 extends over 13 amino acids. J was trimmed by 7 bases and V by 3 bases; bases with no gene match: 6. Per the germline V gene, CDR1 is MNHEY and CDR2 is SMNVEV (reference sequence). The CDR3 here is CASSLGRGSEQYF. The CDR3 coding sequence is TGTGCCAGCAGTTTGGGCAGGGGGTCGGAGCAGTACTTC.

The V call is TRBV19, the J call TRBJ2-7; 7 nucleotides agree with TRBD1. CDR3 length: 15 amino acids. CDR1 is LNHDA and CDR2 is SQIVND in the germline V gene (reference sequence). The V gene end was trimmed by 4 bases and the J gene end by 5 bases; junction bases not matched to a gene: 11. The CDR3 reads CASSKGETGIDEQYF. The CDR3 bases are TGTGCCAGTAGTAAGGGGGAGACAGGGATCGACGAGCAGTACTTC.

The rearrangement uses TRBV14 and TRBJ2-1; D gene ambiguous. This CDR3 has 13 amino acids. Germline CDR1 and CDR2: SGHDN and FVKESK. Trimming took 1 base from V and 1 from J, leaving 2 bases between them. CDR3 amino acids: CASSQASYNEQFF. The CDR3 bases are TGTGCCAGCAGCCAAGCTTCCTACAATGAGCAGTTCTTC.